Below, 8 T cell receptor beta chains from the same sample are listed, as sequenced in a study of spatial heterogeneity in lung cancer. As to time point: sample taken at primary tumor resection. The study sequenced unsorted whole RNA from tumor, nontumor lung or frozen PBMC. TCRdb fed the 5' RACE reads into MiXCR, producing one record per CDR3 protein. This sample has some 25,000 distinct CDR3 sequences, with about 5.1% found just once. Specimen: PBMCs, collected at surgery. Receptors originate from a male donor with early-stage non-small cell lung cancer.

This clonotype occurred many times. J is TRBJ2-1 and V is TRBV2, with 11 bases identical to TRBD2. Unmatched junction bases numbered 3, after V lost 7 bases and J lost 4 bases. This CDR3 spans 14 amino acids. Germline V CDR1 and CDR2: SNHLY, FYNNEI. The CDR3 is CASTGTSGYNEQFF. In DNA form, the CDR3 reads TGTGCCAGCACCGGGACTAGCGGATACAATGAGCAGTTCTTC.

The chain joins TRBV7-3 to TRBJ2-6; possible D gene TRBD2, 6 bases. Trimming cost V 5 bases and J 2 bases, with 10 bases left between them. The CDR3 has 15 amino acids. CDR1 is SGHTA and CDR2 is FQGTGA in the germline V gene. The CDR3 nucleotides are TGTGCCAGCAGCCCGGAGGGAACTGGGGCCAACGTCCTGACTTTC. Translating gives CASSPEGTGANVLTF.

This clonotype was recorded many times. The CDR3 DNA is TGTGCCAGCAAGGGACAGGGTGGAAGCAATCAGCCCCAGCATTTT. It codes for CASKGQGGSNQPQHF. The V call is TRBV12-3 or TRBV12-4, the J call TRBJ1-5; TRBD1 aligns across 9 bases. The CDR3 covers 15 residues. V dropped 7 bases and J dropped 1; count of bases not matched to a gene: 5.

This clonotype was found many times. The chain carries TRBV5-5 and TRBJ2-6; D remains ambiguous. Trimming shortened V by 2 bases and J by 0 bases, and 12 bases separated the two germline ends. The CDR3 has 17 amino acids. CDR1 and CDR2 from the germline V gene are SGHKS and YYEKEE (reference sequence). CDR3 DNA: TGTGCCAGCAGCTTAGCTACCGGGTCCTCTGGGGCCAACGTCCTGACTTTC. Translated, it gives CASSLATGSSGANVLTF.

This chain connects TRBV11-1 to TRBJ2-7, with D possibly being TRBD1 or TRBD2 (5 bases each). The CDR3 is 13 residues long. Trimming shortened V by 0 bases and J by 6 bases, and 9 bases separated the two germline ends. Germline assignment: CDR1 SGHAT and CDR2 FQDESV (reference sequence). The CDR3, as DNA: TGTGCCAGCAGCTTAGCCGGGGCCATCGAGCAGTACTTC. It codes for CASSLAGAIEQYF.

This clonotype has a count of ten or more. One end of the junction fails to match germline, which may point to a read error. The gene calls are TRBV12-3 or TRBV12-4 and TRBJ2-7, with D hard to call. The CDR3 has 15 residues. The CDR3 here is CASSDQSDVRYEQWF. CDR3 nucleotides: TGTGCCAGCAGCGATCAATCGGATGTGCGCTACGAGCAGTGGTTC.

The chain employs TRBV9 and TRBJ2-7; D tentatively reads TRBD1 or TRBD2 (5 bases each). The CDR3 runs to 17 residues. Germline V CDR1 and CDR2: SGDLS, YYNGEE. V was cut by 3 bases and J by 6 bases, with 25 bases left in between. The CDR3 DNA reads as TGTGCCAGCAGCGCAGGAGGAACCATCGGACAATCCATCGAGCAGTACTTC. This gives the protein CASSAGGTIGQSIEQYF.

There are many counts of this clonotype. The chain combines TRBV28 with TRBJ1-5, with a possible D match to TRBD1 (6 bases). The CDR3 is made up of 15 amino acids. The germline CDR1 and CDR2 sequences are MDHEN and SYDVKM. The V and J ends lost 1 base and 4 bases respectively, with 11 bases between them. CDR3: CASSLSGQLNQPQHF. The CDR3 DNA sequence: TGTGCCAGCAGTTTATCAGGACAGCTTAATCAGCCCCAGCATTTT. The full variable domain, with the rest looked up from reference TRBV28 and TRBJ1-5, is DVKVTQSSRYLVKRTGEKVFLECVQDMDHENMFWYRQDPGLGLRLIYFSYDVKMKEKGDIPEGYSVSREKKERFSLILESASTNQTSMYLCASSLSGQLNQPQHFGDGTRLSIL.